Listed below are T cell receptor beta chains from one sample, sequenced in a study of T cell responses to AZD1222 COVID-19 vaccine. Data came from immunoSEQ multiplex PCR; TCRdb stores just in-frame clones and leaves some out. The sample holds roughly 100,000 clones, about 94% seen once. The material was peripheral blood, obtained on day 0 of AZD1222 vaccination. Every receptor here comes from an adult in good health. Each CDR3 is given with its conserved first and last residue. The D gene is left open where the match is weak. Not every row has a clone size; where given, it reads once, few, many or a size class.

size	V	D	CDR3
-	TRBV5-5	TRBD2	CASSLTSGSSYEQYF
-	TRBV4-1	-	CASSHQGMGTDTQYF
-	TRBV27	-	CASSQGTAQETQYF
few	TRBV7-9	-	CASSLGAGVAKNIQYF
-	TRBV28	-	CASGTRNEKLFF
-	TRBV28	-	CASLTTNRGNTIYF
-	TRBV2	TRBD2	CASSAGLATYNEQFF
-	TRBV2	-	CASSEAGVAGELFF
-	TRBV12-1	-	CASSRRGTYNEQFF
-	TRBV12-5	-	CASGPIGLNPQYF
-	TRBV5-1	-	CASSQGTPRPYNEQFF
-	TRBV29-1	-	CSVEPGGAGNEQFF
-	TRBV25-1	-	CASSGGQINEQFF
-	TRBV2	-	CASTETDKNIQYF
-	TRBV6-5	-	CASTRREGAGELFF
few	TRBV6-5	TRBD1	CASSTGVNNYGYTF
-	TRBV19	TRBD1	CASSIYGTGSNQPQHF
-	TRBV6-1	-	CASSEALNSGELFF
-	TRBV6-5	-	CASKLGTGELFF
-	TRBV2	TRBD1	CASQVDRGRYEQYF
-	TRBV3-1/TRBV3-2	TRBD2	CASSHSLAGGVSSYNEQFF
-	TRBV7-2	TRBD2	CASSSGTSGIWNF
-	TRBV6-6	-	CASRIGGEQYF
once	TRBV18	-	CASSPPSSAQETQYF
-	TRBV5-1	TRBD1	CASSPMGPGTGETGELFF
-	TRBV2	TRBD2	CASSVGLAGLNEQFF
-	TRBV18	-	CASSPRGAGNEQFF
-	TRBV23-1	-	CASSHAGLFSGANVLTF
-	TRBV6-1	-	CASSEVGRPQGYTF
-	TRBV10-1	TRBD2	CASSDGTSGQETQYF
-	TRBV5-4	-	CASSQNRGKETQYF
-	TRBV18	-	CASSPRGTYEQYF
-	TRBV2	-	CASSSTRNIQYF
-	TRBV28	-	CASRLHGTGGVAGDWYEQYF
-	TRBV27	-	CASSLRWGTHSGNTIYF
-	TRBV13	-	CASSLGDSPLHF
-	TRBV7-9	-	CASSPQGGLIYGYTF
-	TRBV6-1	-	CASSERPLYYVQYF
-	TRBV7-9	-	CASSLGPTEAFF
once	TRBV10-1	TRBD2	CASEYGAASGYQETQYF
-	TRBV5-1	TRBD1	CASSTYRGAEAFF
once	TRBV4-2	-	CASSQGTSYEQYF